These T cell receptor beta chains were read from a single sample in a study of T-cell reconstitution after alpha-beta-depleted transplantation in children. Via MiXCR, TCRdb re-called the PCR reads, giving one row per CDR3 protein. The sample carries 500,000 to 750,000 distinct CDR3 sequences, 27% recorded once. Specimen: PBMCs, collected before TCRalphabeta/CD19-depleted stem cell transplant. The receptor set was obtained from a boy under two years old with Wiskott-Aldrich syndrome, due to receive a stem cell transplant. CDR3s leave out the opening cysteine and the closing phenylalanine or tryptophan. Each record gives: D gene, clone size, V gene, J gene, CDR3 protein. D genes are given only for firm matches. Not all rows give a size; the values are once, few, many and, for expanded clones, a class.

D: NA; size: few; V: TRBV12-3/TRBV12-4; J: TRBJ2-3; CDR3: ASSAGPDFPQY
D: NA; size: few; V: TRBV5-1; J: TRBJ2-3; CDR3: ASSLGAWGADTQY
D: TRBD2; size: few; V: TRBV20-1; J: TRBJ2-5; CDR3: SASFLAGKETQY
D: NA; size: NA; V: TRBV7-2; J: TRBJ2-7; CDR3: ASSLGSRALSYEQY
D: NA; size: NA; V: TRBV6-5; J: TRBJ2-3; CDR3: ASSYSISPATDTQY
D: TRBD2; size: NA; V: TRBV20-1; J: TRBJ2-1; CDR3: SGTSGIREQF
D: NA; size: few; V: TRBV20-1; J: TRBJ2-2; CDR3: SARGILGRNTGELF
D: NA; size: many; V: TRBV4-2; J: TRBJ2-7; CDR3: ASSQGFMFEAEQY
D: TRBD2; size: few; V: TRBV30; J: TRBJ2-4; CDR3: AWGAGANIQY
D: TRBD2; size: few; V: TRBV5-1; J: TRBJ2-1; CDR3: ASSLATSGRIDEQF